A selection of T cell receptor beta chains follows, all from one sample in a study of T cell changes during pregnancy in multiple sclerosis. Measured with immunoSEQ multiplex PCR; TCRdb has only the in-frame clones, and not every one. Of tens of thousands of clones listed, about 91% are singletons. Sequencing used peripheral blood, obtained in the first trimester of pregnancy. The receptor source for this set is a female donor with multiple sclerosis, enrolled in a pregnancy study. The CDR3 runs from the conserved cysteine through the conserved F or W. The order of the fields is V gene, clone size, J gene, D gene, CDR3 DNA, CDR3 protein. The D gene is left open where the match is weak. Size values are once, few and many counts, or a class for expanded clones, and some rows have none.

V: TRBV5-1; size: once; J: TRBJ1-4; D: -; DNA: TGCGCCAGCAGCTACACCTCAACTAATGAAAAACTGTTTTTT; CDR3: CASSYTSTNEKLFF
V: TRBV28; size: -; J: TRBJ1-1; D: -; DNA: TGTGCCAGCAGTTTAGTGTCGGGCAGGGGATACACTGAAGCTTTCTTT; CDR3: CASSLVSGRGYTEAFF
V: TRBV6-5; size: -; J: TRBJ1-1; D: -; DNA: TGTGCCAGCAGTCGGGGGGAAGTCTCTGAAGCTTTCTTT; CDR3: CASSRGEVSEAFF
V: TRBV12-5; size: -; J: TRBJ1-1; D: TRBD1; DNA: TGTGCTAGTGGTTTCGGACAGGGGAACACTGAAGCTTTCTTT; CDR3: CASGFGQGNTEAFF
V: TRBV7-2; size: -; J: TRBJ2-5; D: TRBD2; DNA: TGTGCCAGCAGCTTGAGTAGCGGGGTGGGAGAGACCCAGTACTTC; CDR3: CASSLSSGVGETQYF
V: TRBV10-3; size: -; J: TRBJ1-5; D: -; DNA: TGTGCCATCAGTGAGTCTGGAGGGGAGAATAGCAATCAGCCCCAGCATTTT; CDR3: CAISESGGENSNQPQHF
V: TRBV7-9; size: -; J: TRBJ1-1; D: -; DNA: TGTGCCAGCAGCCCTAGGAGCGCGGGTATGAACACTGAAGCTTTCTTT; CDR3: CASSPRSAGMNTEAFF
V: TRBV30; size: -; J: TRBJ1-1; D: -; DNA: TGTGCCTGGAGTAAGGCAGGCGTTGAAGCTTTCTTT; CDR3: CAWSKAGVEAFF
V: TRBV7-3; size: -; J: TRBJ1-5; D: -; DNA: TGTGCCAGCAGCTCCGGACAGCCGAATCAGCCCCAGCATTTT; CDR3: CASSSGQPNQPQHF
V: TRBV6-1; size: -; J: TRBJ1-5; D: -; DNA: TGTGCCAGCAGTGTTATACAGGCGAGCGGCAATCAGCCCCAGCATTTT; CDR3: CASSVIQASGNQPQHF
V: TRBV29-1; size: -; J: TRBJ2-3; D: TRBD2; DNA: TGCAGCGTTGCCCTAGGGACTAGCGGTCGCACAGATACGCAGTATTTT; CDR3: CSVALGTSGRTDTQYF
V: TRBV5-1; size: -; J: TRBJ2-7; D: TRBD2; DNA: TGCGCCAGCAGCATGGGACTAGCGGGACACTCCTACGAGCAGTACTTC; CDR3: CASSMGLAGHSYEQYF
V: TRBV5-6; size: -; J: TRBJ1-4; D: -; DNA: TGTGCCAGCAGGACGACAGCTTCAAATGAAAAACTGTTTTTT; CDR3: CASRTTASNEKLFF
V: TRBV14; size: once; J: TRBJ2-1; D: -; DNA: TGTGCCAGCAGCCAATTAGGGGACACAACTAGCTCCTACAATGAGCAGTTCTTC; CDR3: CASSQLGDTTSSYNEQFF
V: TRBV5-1; size: -; J: TRBJ2-4; D: TRBD1; DNA: TGCGCCAGCAGCTTGGTGGGACAGAAGACAGCCAAAAACATTCAGTACTTC; CDR3: CASSLVGQKTAKNIQYF
V: TRBV7-2; size: -; J: TRBJ2-5; D: -; DNA: TGTGCCAGCAGCCCAGGACACAGCCAAGAGACCCAGTACTTC; CDR3: CASSPGHSQETQYF
V: TRBV6-5; size: -; J: TRBJ2-2; D: -; DNA: TGTGCCAGCAGTTACGTTTGGGACAAGAACACCGGGGAGCTGTTTTTT; CDR3: CASSYVWDKNTGELFF
V: TRBV30; size: -; J: TRBJ1-1; D: -; DNA: TGTGCCTGGAGTGGAGGGGGGGTCACTGAAGCTTTCTTT; CDR3: CAWSGGGVTEAFF
V: TRBV29-1; size: -; J: TRBJ2-5; D: -; DNA: TGCAGCGTTGGTACAGGGAGCTTCCAAGAGACCCAGTACTTC; CDR3: CSVGTGSFQETQYF
V: TRBV5-1; size: -; J: TRBJ2-3; D: TRBD2; DNA: TGCGCCAGCAGCTCCCTAGCGGCTAACACAGATACGCAGTATTTT; CDR3: CASSSLAANTDTQYF
V: TRBV7-6; size: -; J: TRBJ2-5; D: -; DNA: TGTGCCAGCAGCCCGCGGGGCTTGGAGACCCAGTACTTC; CDR3: CASSPRGLETQYF
V: TRBV5-4; size: -; J: TRBJ2-2; D: TRBD1; DNA: TGTGCCAGCAGCTTGTCCAGGGGGTACACCGGGGAGCTGTTTTTT; CDR3: CASSLSRGYTGELFF
V: TRBV9; size: -; J: TRBJ2-7; D: TRBD2; DNA: TGTGCCAGCAGCGTAGGGGCGGGAGGGCAACACGAGCAGTACTTC; CDR3: CASSVGAGGQHEQYF
V: TRBV28; size: -; J: TRBJ2-2; D: TRBD2; DNA: TGTGCCAGCAGGGAAAACCTTAGCGGGAGGAACACCGGGGAGCTGTTTTTT; CDR3: CASRENLSGRNTGELFF
V: TRBV6-1; size: -; J: TRBJ1-4; D: -; DNA: TGTGCCAGCAGTATTCGGACAGTAGAAAAACTGTTTTTT; CDR3: CASSIRTVEKLFF
V: TRBV6-1; size: once; J: TRBJ1-5; D: TRBD1; DNA: TGTGCCAGCAGTGAAATCGTCAGGGGGCCGGTTCAGCCCCAGCATTTT; CDR3: CASSEIVRGPVQPQHF
V: TRBV7-3; size: -; J: TRBJ2-2; D: -; DNA: TGTGCCAGCAGCTCTGGAATACTAACCGGGGAGCTGTTTTTT; CDR3: CASSSGILTGELFF
V: TRBV5-1; size: once; J: TRBJ2-6; D: -; DNA: TGCGCCAGCAGTCTTGACAGCTCTGGGGCCAACGTCCTGACTTTC; CDR3: CASSLDSSGANVLTF
V: TRBV5-1; size: -; J: TRBJ2-2; D: -; DNA: TGCGCCAGCAGCCCGGAAGGGGGACGCACCGGGGAGCTGTTTTTT; CDR3: CASSPEGGRTGELFF
V: TRBV27; size: -; J: TRBJ2-7; D: TRBD1; DNA: TGTGCCAGCAGTCCCGGACAGGGGCCCTACGAGCAGTACTTC; CDR3: CASSPGQGPYEQYF
V: TRBV5-5; size: -; J: TRBJ2-1; D: -; DNA: TGTGCCAGCAGCTTGGCGGCCCGGGGAAGCTCCTACAATGAGCAGTTCTTC; CDR3: CASSLAARGSSYNEQFF
V: TRBV5-6; size: -; J: TRBJ1-5; D: -; DNA: TGTGCCAGCAGCTTGGGGGGCTCAAGCAATCAGCCCCAGCATTTT; CDR3: CASSLGGSSNQPQHF
V: TRBV27; size: once; J: TRBJ2-1; D: -; DNA: TGTGCCAGCAGTGACAGGCACTACAATGAGCAGTTCTTC; CDR3: CASSDRHYNEQFF
V: TRBV6-6; size: -; J: TRBJ2-5; D: -; DNA: TGTGCCAGCAGTTACCCTCAGGGTTCCCAGGAGACCCAGTACTTC; CDR3: CASSYPQGSQETQYF
V: TRBV11-1; size: once; J: TRBJ2-2; D: -; DNA: TGTGCCAGCAGCCCCAGATGGCCCACGAACACCGGGGAGCTGTTTTTT; CDR3: CASSPRWPTNTGELFF
V: TRBV10-2; size: -; J: TRBJ2-1; D: -; DNA: TGCGCCAGCAGTGAGTCGCTCGCGGTTGACCCCTACAATGAGCAGTTCTTC; CDR3: CASSESLAVDPYNEQFF
V: TRBV28; size: -; J: TRBJ2-1; D: -; DNA: TGTGCCAGCAGTTTGGGTGGGCCTTCCTACAATGAGCAGTTCTTC; CDR3: CASSLGGPSYNEQFF
V: TRBV9; size: -; J: TRBJ1-4; D: TRBD1; DNA: TGTGCCAGCAGCCCCCGGACAGGGGGGAATGAAAAACTGTTTTTT; CDR3: CASSPRTGGNEKLFF
V: TRBV25-1; size: -; J: TRBJ1-1; D: TRBD1; DNA: TGTGCCAGCAGTACGACGGGGACAGGGAGGACTTTCTTT; CDR3: CASSTTGTGRTFF
V: TRBV7-3; size: -; J: TRBJ2-1; D: TRBD2; DNA: TGTGCCAGCAGCTCCCCCCAAGGCGGGAGGGCCCGGTACAATGAGCAGTTCTTC; CDR3: CASSSPQGGRARYNEQFF
V: TRBV5-1; size: -; J: TRBJ1-2; D: -; DNA: TGCGCCAGCAGAACCCAGGGCTATGGCTACACCTTC; CDR3: CASRTQGYGYTF
V: TRBV2; size: -; J: TRBJ2-7; D: -; DNA: TGTGCCAGCAGACCCTTAGCGGACCTCTCCTACGAGCAGTACTTC; CDR3: CASRPLADLSYEQYF
V: TRBV11-2; size: -; J: TRBJ2-2; D: TRBD1; DNA: TGTGCCAGCAGCTTAGTTCTGCCGGGACAGGGTCGAACCGGGGAGCTGTTTTTT; CDR3: CASSLVLPGQGRTGELFF
V: TRBV5-1; size: -; J: TRBJ1-1; D: -; DNA: TGCGCCAGCAGTAACGGAAACAGGGAGAACACTGAAGCTTTCTTT; CDR3: CASSNGNRENTEAFF
V: TRBV30; size: -; J: TRBJ1-5; D: -; DNA: TGTGCCTGGAGCGGACACCAGGATCAGCCCCAGCATTTT; CDR3: CAWSGHQDQPQHF
V: TRBV28; size: -; J: TRBJ2-3; D: -; DNA: TGTGCCATCAAGGGGACAGACGGACTAAATACGCAGTATTTT; CDR3: CAIKGTDGLNTQYF
V: TRBV5-1; size: -; J: TRBJ2-1; D: TRBD1; DNA: TGCGCCAGCAGGTGGGACAGGGAGTACAATGAGCAGTTCTTC; CDR3: CASRWDREYNEQFF
V: TRBV21-1; size: -; J: TRBJ2-4; D: -; DNA: TGTGCCAGCAGCAAAGACGAGGCTAGCGGGAGAGGTCTAGCCAAAAACATTCAGTACTTC; CDR3: CASSKDEASGRGLAKNIQYF
V: TRBV19; size: -; J: TRBJ2-6; D: TRBD1; DNA: TGTGCCAGTAGTATTCCTCTGGGACAGCCCCGCTCTGGGGCCAACGTCCTGACTTTC; CDR3: CASSIPLGQPRSGANVLTF
V: TRBV29-1; size: -; J: TRBJ2-1; D: TRBD2; DNA: TGCAGCGTTGCGGTCAGCGGGAGACTTAGTTGGAATGAGCAGTTCTTC; CDR3: CSVAVSGRLSWNEQFF
V: TRBV6-4; size: -; J: TRBJ1-2; D: -; DNA: TGTGCCAGCTGTGGGGAGGGGGACTTCTATGGCTACACCTTC; CDR3: CASCGEGDFYGYTF
V: TRBV5-3; size: -; J: TRBJ2-2; D: TRBD2; DNA: TGTGCCAGACGGACTAGCCGCACCGGGGAGCTGTTTTTT; CDR3: CARRTSRTGELFF
V: TRBV11-2; size: -; J: TRBJ1-3; D: -; DNA: TGTGCCAGCAGCTTAGACAGGACAGGAAACACCATATATTTT; CDR3: CASSLDRTGNTIYF
V: TRBV27; size: -; J: TRBJ1-4; D: -; DNA: TGTGCCAGCAGATATTCCGACAGGAGCTATGAAAAACTGTTTTTT; CDR3: CASRYSDRSYEKLFF
V: TRBV27; size: once; J: TRBJ2-3; D: -; DNA: TGTGCCAGCAGTTTAGGGGCTATGGTAGGAGATACGCAGTATTTT; CDR3: CASSLGAMVGDTQYF
V: TRBV2; size: -; J: TRBJ1-4; D: TRBD1; DNA: TGTGCCAGCAGTGAGACAGGGATATCGGCTAATGAAAAACTGTTTTTT; CDR3: CASSETGISANEKLFF
V: TRBV11-2; size: -; J: TRBJ1-3; D: -; DNA: TGTGCCAGCAGCTCCGGACGGCCGGGATGGGGAAACACCATATATTTT; CDR3: CASSSGRPGWGNTIYF
V: TRBV2; size: -; J: TRBJ2-7; D: -; DNA: TGTGCCAGCAGGGGGGGGCGCGTCCGCTACGAGCAGTACTTC; CDR3: CASRGGRVRYEQYF
V: TRBV19; size: -; J: TRBJ2-5; D: -; DNA: TGTGCCAGTAGTATGACGGGTCCTACTCACCAAGAGACCCAGTACTTC; CDR3: CASSMTGPTHQETQYF
V: TRBV5-1; size: -; J: TRBJ2-3; D: -; DNA: TGCGCCAGCAGCCCCTCTATGGCAGATACGCAGTATTTT; CDR3: CASSPSMADTQYF